The 8 T cell receptor beta chains reported below all come from one sample, sequenced in a study of cytotoxic CD8 clonotypes in ibrutinib-treated CLL. Sequencing used immunoSEQ multiplex PCR; TCRdb keeps in-frame clones, though not all of them. The sample includes over 95,000 clones, about 53% of them seen just once. The input for sequencing was PBMCs, taken after 24 months of ibrutinib treatment. All receptors derive from a human donor with chronic lymphocytic leukemia.

This sequence joins TRBV2 and TRBJ1-5; perhaps TRBD1 as D (6 bases). From germline, CDR1 is SNHLY and CDR2 FYNNEI. The CDR3 totals 11 residues. Trimming left V 4 bases short and J 9 bases short, with 7 bases between. The CDR3 DNA follows: TGTGCCAGCAGTGCACAGGGGCCCCAGCATTTT. This sequence encodes CASSAQGPQHF. Based on the CDR3 plus reference TRBV2 and TRBJ1-5, the full variable domain is EPEVTQTPSHQVTQMGQEVILRCVPISNHLYFYWYRQILGQKVEFLVSFYNNEISEKSEIFDDQFSVERPDGSNFTLKIRSTKLEDSAMYFCASSAQGPQHFGDGTRLSIL.

V gene TRBV7-2 combines with J gene TRBJ2-7; TRBD1 or TRBD2 may be the D gene (5 bases each). The CDR3 is 15 residues long. Trimming took off 1 base at V and 2 bases at J, with 12 bases between the two ends. Looked up from germline, CDR1 is SGHTA and CDR2 is FQGNSA. Written as DNA, the CDR3 is TGTGCCAGCAGCTTAGGGCCGGGACGAACCTACGAGCAGTACTTC. It codes for CASSLGPGRTYEQYF.

This clone was observed a few times. The chain's CDR3 is CASTTGLVRDEQFF. The DNA of the CDR3 is TGTGCCAGCACCACCGGACTAGTACGCGATGAGCAGTTCTTC. This chain uses TRBV6-6 with TRBJ2-1, with 7 bases aligning to TRBD2. After removal of 7 bases from V and 8 bases from J, the junction contained 11 bases not matched to a gene. Germline loops: CDR1 MNHNY, CDR2 SVGAGI (reference sequence). The length of the CDR3 is 14 residues.

This clone was recorded once. This chain links TRBV9 with TRBJ2-5, with TRBD2 identical over 10 bases. The CDR3 loop spans 16 amino acids. Germline V CDR1 and CDR2: SGDLS, YYNGEE. With V trimmed by 1 base and J by 5 bases, 8 bases remained unmatched. The CDR3 region has the DNA TGTGCCAGCAGCGTATTCAGCGGGGGGGCCATGGAGACCCAGTACTTC. It is translated as CASSVFSGGAMETQYF.

The chain is built from TRBV2 and TRBJ2-2; D is unresolved. Germline CDR1 is SNHLY and CDR2 is FYNNEI. Trimming cost V 6 bases and J 2 bases, with 10 bases left between them. This CDR3 spans 14 amino acids. This CDR3 is CASRLGPNTGELFF. The CDR3 DNA sequence: TGTGCCAGCAGACTCGGGCCCAACACCGGGGAGCTGTTTTTT.

This clone was counted between two and nine times. The chain recombines TRBV2 with TRBJ1-5; TRBD1 aligns across 10 bases. CDR1 is SNHLY, CDR2 FYNNEI, per germline. V trimming: 4 bases; J trimming: 6 bases; junction bases outside the gene matches: 3. This CDR3 has 14 amino acids. CDR3 bases: TGTGCCAGCAGTGTGACAGGGGGCAGTCAGCCCCAGCATTTT. Its protein is CASSVTGGSQPQHF. Based on the CDR3 plus reference TRBV2 and TRBJ1-5, the full variable domain is EPEVTQTPSHQVTQMGQEVILRCVPISNHLYFYWYRQILGQKVEFLVSFYNNEISEKSEIFDDQFSVERPDGSNFTLKIRSTKLEDSAMYFCASSVTGGSQPQHFGDGTRLSIL.

The chain joins TRBV9 to TRBJ1-1, with 10 bases identical to TRBD1. Germline loops: CDR1 SGDLS, CDR2 YYNGEE. The CDR3 is 14 residues long. The V segment lost 4 bases and the J segment 3 bases; nucleotides outside the gene matches: 3. CDR3 DNA: TGTGCCAGCAGCCGGGACAGGGGTGACACTGAAGCTTTCTTT. This encodes CASSRDRGDTEAFF.

The chain employs TRBV5-8 and TRBJ2-6, with TRBD1 identical over 9 bases. This CDR3 has 18 amino acids. V lost 2 bases, J lost 2 bases, and 8 bases stayed unmatched. Germline V gives CDR1 SGHTS, CDR2 YDEGEE. CDR3 nucleotides: TGTGCCAGCAGCTTTTCCGGGACAGGGATCGCTGGGGCCAACGTCCTGACTTTC. It yields the protein CASSFSGTGIAGANVLTF.